This entry lists 22 T cell receptor beta chains sequenced from one sample in a study of T cells in Graves' hyperthyroidism and ophthalmopathy (dated by TCRdb to the late 2010s). Library construction relied on multiplex PCR. The instrument was an Illumina HiSeq 2000. The TCR beta CDR3 regions were amplified from RNA transcripts. A first-round RT-PCR of the TCR CDR3 used the HTBI primer set with the Qiagen OneStep RT-PCR kit. TCRdb trimmed the raw reads at Q25, called clones with MiXCR and kept productive beta chains. Rows with one shared CDR3 protein collapse into an entry with the most common genes and DNA. Counted in this sample were fewer than 350,000 distinct CDR3 sequences; approximately 14% of them appeared once. The ten top clones hold 7.9% of the sample. The specimen was blood. The source of these receptors is a woman aged 35 to 49 with Graves' hyperthyroidism.

The V and J genes are TRBV12-5 and TRBJ1-1, with D perhaps TRBD1 (6 bases). The CDR3 covers 19 residues. With 0 bases removed from V and 2 bases from J, the gap between germline ends came to 22 bases. Germline-derived CDR1 and CDR2 are LGHNT and FRNRAP. The CDR3 protein is CASGLVLWGAGGSNTEAFF. The DNA of the CDR3 is TGTGCTAGTGGTTTGGTACTCTGGGGCGCCGGGGGCTCCAACACTGAAGCTTTCTTT.

In this sample, this clonotype turned up a few times. The chain has TRBV10-3 and TRBJ2-2; 9 bases agree with TRBD2. There are 15 residues in the CDR3. The junction had 13 bases not matched to a gene; V was cut back by 10 bases and J by 7 bases. In germline, CDR1 is ENHRY, CDR2 SYGVKD. DNA of the CDR3: TGTGCCACCGAAGTTAGCGGGAGCAGGAACGGGGAGCTGTTTTTT. Residues: CATEVSGSRNGELFF.

This clonotype showed up many times. The chain recombines TRBV7-9 with TRBJ1-5; D call uncertain. The CDR3 runs to 13 residues. Germline-derived CDR1 and CDR2 are SEHNR and FQNEAQ (reference sequence). Between the trimmed V and J ends, which lost 1 base and 4 bases, there was a span of 5 bases. Written as DNA, the CDR3 is TGTGCCAGCAGCTTAGATGGGAATCAGCCCCAGCATTTT. Amino acids: CASSLDGNQPQHF.

There are many counts of this clonotype. The gene calls are TRBV19 and TRBJ1-1; D perhaps matches TRBD1 (5 bases). The CDR3 covers 16 residues. Germline V CDR1 and CDR2: LNHDA, SQIVND (reference sequence). V was cut by 8 bases and J by 4 bases, with 23 bases left in between. Here the CDR3 reads CASLPGTAGPFTEAFF. CDR3 nucleotide sequence: TGTGCCAGTCTACCTGGGACCGCGGGACCATTCACTGAAGCTTTCTTT.

This clonotype was observed a handful of times. The chain links TRBV11-2 to TRBJ2-1, with 7 bases fitting TRBD2. This CDR3 comprises 15 residues. The junction had 8 bases not matched to a gene; V was cut back by 4 bases and J by 5 bases. The germline V gene encodes CDR1 SGHAT and CDR2 FQNNGV. This chain's CDR3 is CASSSSTGGHNEQFF. CDR3 coding DNA: TGTGCCAGCAGCTCGTCTACGGGAGGACACAATGAGCAGTTCTTC.

This clonotype was found many times. This rearrangement joins TRBV2 to TRBJ2-2; D gene ambiguous. The CDR3 has 12 residues. Germline V gives CDR1 SNHLY, CDR2 FYNNEI. V lost 2 bases to trimming and J lost 5 bases, with 3 bases between them. This CDR3 reads CASSETTGELFF. The CDR3 bases are TGTGCCAGCAGTGAAACTACCGGGGAGCTGTTTTTT.

A note on this clonotype: A much larger clone differs from this one at a single base, so this may be a read error. This rearrangement joins TRBV28 to TRBJ1-4; no clear D. With 1 base removed from V and 6 bases from J, the gap between germline ends came to 18 bases. CDR1 is MDHEN, CDR2 SYDVKM, per germline. CDR3 length: 17 residues. The CDR3 region has the DNA TGTGCCAGCAGTTTATTCCCAGGAGGGCCATGGGATGAAAAACTGTTTTTT. Encoded protein: CASSLFPGGPWDEKLFF. Looking up the rest from reference TRBV28 and TRBJ1-4 gives the full variable domain: DVKVTQSSRYLVKRTGEKVFLECVQDMDHENMFWYRQDPGLGLRLIYFSYDVKMKEKGDIPEGYSVSREKKERFSLILESASTNQTSMYLCASSLFPGGPWDEKLFFGSGTQLSVL.

This clonotype has a handful of counts. The chain carries TRBV6-4 and TRBJ1-1; possible D gene TRBD1, 5 bases. With 3 bases removed from V and 1 base from J, the gap between germline ends came to 15 bases. The CDR3 runs 16 residues. Germline CDR1 MRHNA, CDR2 SNTAGT. The CDR3 coding sequence is TGTGCCAGCAGTGATTCCGACAGAGAAAGGAACACTGAAGCTTTCTTT. Encoded protein: CASSDSDRERNTEAFF.

This clonotype has a handful of counts. V and J are TRBV18 and TRBJ1-1; 12 bases are a match to TRBD1. J was trimmed by 4 bases and V by 5 bases; bases with no gene match: 11. The CDR3 is 17 amino acids. Germline CDR1 reads KGHSH; CDR2 reads LQKENI. CDR3 DNA: TGTGCCAGCTCATCCGGGACAGGGGGCGCGAAAAGCACTGAAGCTTTCTTT. It translates to CASSSGTGGAKSTEAFF.

This clonotype has just a few counts. The chain carries TRBV12-3 or TRBV12-4 and TRBJ2-2; the match to TRBD2 covers 12 bases. This CDR3 comprises 16 residues. V trimming: 5 bases; J trimming: 5 bases; junction bases outside the gene matches: 6. The CDR3 spells CASSQRTSGKTGELFF. The CDR3 coding sequence is TGTGCCAGCAGTCAACGGACTAGCGGGAAGACCGGGGAGCTGTTTTTT.

This clonotype was seen at least ten times. CDR3 sequence reads: CASSRTSGRHNEQFF. As DNA, the CDR3 is TGTGCCAGCAGCCGGACTAGCGGGCGCCACAATGAGCAGTTCTTC. The chain is built from TRBV14 and TRBJ2-1; 11 bases map to TRBD2. Germline trimming cut 4 bases from V and 5 bases from J; bases unmatched to any gene: 4. The germline V gene has CDR1 SGHDN and CDR2 FVKESK. The CDR3 has 15 residues.

This clonotype was counted ten times or more. The rearrangement uses TRBV27 and TRBJ1-6, with 10 nucleotides matching TRBD1. Per germline, CDR1 MNHEY and CDR2 SMNVEV (reference sequence). CDR3 length: 13 amino acids. V lost 3 bases to trimming and J lost 14 bases; unmatched junction nucleotides: 4. CDR3 coding DNA: TGTGCCAGCAGTTTTGGGACAGGGGCGGCCCTCCACTTT. This encodes CASSFGTGAALHF.

In its sample, this clonotype was seen many times. The chain couples TRBV28 to TRBJ1-2, with 9 bases matching TRBD1. V gave up 6 bases and J gave up 8 bases; unmatched junction bases: 7. The length of the CDR3 is 13 residues. Germline-derived CDR1 and CDR2 are MDHEN and SYDVKM. The chain's CDR3 is CASRRDRVGGYTF. The DNA of the CDR3 is TGTGCCAGCAGAAGGGACAGGGTCGGGGGCTACACCTTC.

This clonotype showed up many times. The rearrangement joins TRBV6-1 to TRBJ1-1; no firm D call. The CDR3 loop spans 13 amino acids. The germline gives CDR1 MNHNS, CDR2 SASEGT. V lost 5 bases and J lost 8, with 15 bases in between. CDR3 residues: CASSSRWRPEAFF. The CDR3 DNA sequence: TGTGCCAGCAGTTCACGTTGGCGTCCCGAAGCTTTCTTT.

CDR3 coding DNA: TGTGCCAGCAGTCCCTTGGTAGAGGCTGGAGATACGCAGTATTTT. As protein: CASSPLVEAGDTQYF. The rearrangement uses TRBV27 and TRBJ2-3; D remains ambiguous. CDR3 length: 15 residues. V was cut by 5 bases and J by 5 bases, with 17 bases left in between. Germline values: CDR1 MNHEY, CDR2 SMNVEV (reference sequence).

This clonotype showed up many times. The rearrangement joins TRBV27 to TRBJ1-2; D possibly corresponds to TRBD1 (5 bases). The CDR3 totals 15 residues. Trimming removed 5 bases at V and 8 bases at J, with 21 bases between. Germline CDR1 and CDR2: MNHEY and SMNVEV (reference sequence). This CDR3 is CASSIYRGSVKGYTF. CDR3 nucleotide sequence: TGTGCCAGCAGTATCTACCGGGGGTCCGTGAAGGGCTACACCTTC.

This clonotype showed up many times. The chain couples TRBV12-3 or TRBV12-4 to TRBJ1-1; D call uncertain. V was clipped by 1 base and J by 3 bases, with 6 bases between them. The CDR3 contains 13 residues. CDR3 region: CASSLEVDTEAFF. CDR3 DNA: TGTGCCAGCAGTTTAGAAGTGGACACTGAAGCTTTCTTT.

The chain combines TRBV7-9 with TRBJ2-1; D may correspond to TRBD1 or TRBD2 (5 bases each). There are 13 residues in the CDR3. The germline gives CDR1 SEHNR, CDR2 FQNEAQ (reference sequence). V was clipped by 1 base and J by 8 bases, with 9 bases between them. CDR3 protein: CASSLGGIDEQFF. In DNA form, the CDR3 reads TGTGCCAGCAGCTTAGGGGGGATAGATGAGCAGTTCTTC.

Ten or more counts support this clonotype. The chain employs TRBV7-2 and TRBJ1-2; TRBD1 is a possible D gene (6 bases). Germline V CDR1 and CDR2: SGHTA, FQGNSA. V lost 3 bases and J lost 8, with 13 bases in between. CDR3 length: 13 amino acids. The CDR3 DNA reads as TGTGCCAGCAGCTTGGACAGAGGGATAGGCTACACCTTC. Protein sequence: CASSLDRGIGYTF.

This clonotype was recorded many times. V usage is TRBV6-1 and J usage is TRBJ1-1; TRBD1 agrees at 7 bases. The V segment lost 5 bases and the J segment 4 bases; nucleotides outside the gene matches: 7. Germline CDR1 and CDR2: MNHNS and SASEGT. The CDR3 contains 14 residues. The CDR3 region is CASSPRDRATEAFF. The CDR3 DNA is TGTGCCAGCAGTCCCCGGGACAGAGCCACTGAAGCTTTCTTT.

This clonotype was recorded many times. The chain uses TRBV2 and TRBJ1-2; D gene unclear. V lost 2 bases, J lost 2 bases, and 3 bases lay in between. Germline CDR1 is SNHLY and CDR2 is FYNNEI. The CDR3 contains 12 residues. CDR3 coding DNA: TGTGCCAGCAGTGAAATCAACTATGGCTACACCTTC. Encoded protein: CASSEINYGYTF.

V and J are TRBV24-1 and TRBJ2-2; 7 bases line up with TRBD2. The CDR3 length is 17 residues. V was pared by 4 bases and J by 1 base, with 8 bases of the junction left unmatched. CDR1 and CDR2 from the germline V gene are KGHDR and SFDVKD. The CDR3 DNA reads as TGTGCCACCAGTGACCCACGGGCTAGCGGGAACACCGGGGAGCTGTTTTTT. This gives the protein CATSDPRASGNTGELFF.